This T cell receptor beta chain emerged from a study of T cell repertoires in cytomegalovirus infection. Findings and caveats of the study: There were carriers of CMV plus the relevant HLA, and cumulative public TCR beta family frequency identified them.

This clonotype was counted many times. Its antigen is unidentified. Trimming stripped 4 bases from V and 3 bases from J, with 9 bases between. Germline V lookup: CDR1 KGHSH, CDR2 LQKENI. The CDR3 has 13 amino acids. Via MiXCR, TCRdb re-called the reads, giving one row per CDR3 protein. Of 200,000 to 250,000 distinct CDR3 sequences in the sample, roughly an eighth were seen once. This chain connects TRBV18 to TRBJ1-1, with D possibly being TRBD1 (5 bases). Sequencing was done on a sample of PBMCs. This TCR was sampled from a human donor in good health (CMV status not recorded). Some clones in this sample may be carry-over from other donors' samples. CDR3 in amino acids: CASSLTRDTEAFF. CDR3 nucleotide sequence: TGTGCCAGCTCACTAACCAGGGACACTGAAGCTTTCTTT.